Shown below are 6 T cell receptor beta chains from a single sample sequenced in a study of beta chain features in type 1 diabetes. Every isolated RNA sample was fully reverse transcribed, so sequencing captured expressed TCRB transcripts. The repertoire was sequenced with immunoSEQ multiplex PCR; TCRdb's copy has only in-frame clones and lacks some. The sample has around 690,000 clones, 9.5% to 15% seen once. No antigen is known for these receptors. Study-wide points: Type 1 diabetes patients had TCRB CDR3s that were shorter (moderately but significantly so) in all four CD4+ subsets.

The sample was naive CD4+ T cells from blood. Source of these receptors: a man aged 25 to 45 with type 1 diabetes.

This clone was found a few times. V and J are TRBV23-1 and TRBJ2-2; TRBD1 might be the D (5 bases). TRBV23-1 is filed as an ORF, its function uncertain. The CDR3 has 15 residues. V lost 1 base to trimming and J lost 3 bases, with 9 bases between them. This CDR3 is CASSQCSGHTGELFF. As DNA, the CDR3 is TGCGCCAGCAGTCAATGCTCAGGGCACACCGGGGAGCTGTTTTTT.

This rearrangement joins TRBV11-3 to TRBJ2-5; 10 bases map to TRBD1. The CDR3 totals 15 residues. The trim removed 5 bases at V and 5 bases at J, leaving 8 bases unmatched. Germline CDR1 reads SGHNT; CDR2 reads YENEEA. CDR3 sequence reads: CASSLGTGVQETQYF. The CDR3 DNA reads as TGTGCCAGCAGCCTGGGGACAGGGGTTCAGGAGACCCAGTACTTC. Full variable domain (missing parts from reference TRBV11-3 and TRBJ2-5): EAGVVQSPRYKIIEKKQPVAFWCNPISGHNTLYWYLQNLGQGPELLIRYENEEAVDDSQLPKDRFSAERLKGVDSTLKIQPAELGDSAVYLCASSLGTGVQETQYFGPGTRLLVL.

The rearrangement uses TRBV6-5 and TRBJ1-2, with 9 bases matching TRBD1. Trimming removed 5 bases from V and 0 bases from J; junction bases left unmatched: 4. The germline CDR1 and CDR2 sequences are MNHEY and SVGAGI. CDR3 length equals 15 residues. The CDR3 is CASSTGGEPNYGYTF. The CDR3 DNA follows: TGTGCCAGCAGTACAGGGGGCGAGCCTAACTATGGCTACACCTTC.

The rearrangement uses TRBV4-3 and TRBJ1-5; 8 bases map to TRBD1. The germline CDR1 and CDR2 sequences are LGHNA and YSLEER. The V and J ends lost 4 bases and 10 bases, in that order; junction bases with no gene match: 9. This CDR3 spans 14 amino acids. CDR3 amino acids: CASSPDRVIVPQHF. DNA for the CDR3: TGCGCCAGCAGCCCGGACAGGGTAATCGTTCCCCAGCATTTT.

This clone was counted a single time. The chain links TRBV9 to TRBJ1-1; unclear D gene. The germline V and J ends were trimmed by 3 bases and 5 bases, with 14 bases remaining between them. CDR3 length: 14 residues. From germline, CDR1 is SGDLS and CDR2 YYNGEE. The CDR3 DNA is TGTGCCAGCAGCGCAGCCCCGGACGGAACTGAAGCTTTCTTT. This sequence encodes CASSAAPDGTEAFF. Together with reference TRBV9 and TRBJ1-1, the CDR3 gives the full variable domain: DSGVTQTPKHLITATGQRVTLRCSPRSGDLSVYWYQQSLDQGLQFLIQYYNGEERAKGNILERFSAQQFPDLHSELNLSSLELGDSALYFCASSAAPDGTEAFFGQGTRLTVV.

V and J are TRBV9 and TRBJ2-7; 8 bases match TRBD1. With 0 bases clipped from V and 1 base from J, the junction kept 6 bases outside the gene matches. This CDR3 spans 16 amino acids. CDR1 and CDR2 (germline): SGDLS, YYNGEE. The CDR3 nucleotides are TGTGCCAGCAGCGTAGGACCAACAGGGGGGTCCTACGAGCAGTACTTC. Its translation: CASSVGPTGGSYEQYF.